The clone carrying this TCR beta chain was observed at least ten times. Its antigen remains unknown. This record comes from a study of blood T cells in healthy people across ages. Sample-barcoded 5' priming and a J-beta primer mix drove a second PCR of roughly 7 to 11 cycles. TCRdb itself ran the 5' RACE reads through MiXCR, one entry per CDR3 protein. The table records hundreds of thousands of distinct CDR3 sequences, approximately 52% of them present only once. Study-wide results and caveats: Across the age range, TCR beta diversity per million T cells fell in a roughly linear way.

The V gene's germline CDR1 is DFQATT and CDR2 SNEGSKA (reference sequence). V was clipped by 2 bases and J by 1 base, with 8 bases between them. CDR3 size: 13 residues. The material sequenced was blood. The chain links TRBV20-1 to TRBJ2-5; D unclear. This receptor was obtained from a woman aged 80 or over in good health. The chain's CDR3 is CSARRAVQETQYF. For the CDR3, the DNA is TGCAGTGCTAGAAGGGCGGTCCAAGAGACCCAGTACTTC.